These T cell receptor beta chains were read from a single sample in a study of Graves' ophthalmopathy and Graves' hyperthyroidism. TCRdb redid the calling of the multiplex PCR reads with MiXCR, one entry per CDR3 protein. The profile shows 300,000 to 350,000 distinct CDR3 sequences, 17% of them singletons. Sequencing used peripheral blood. The receptors derive from an adult man with Graves' ophthalmopathy. CDR3s include the opening cysteine and the closing phenylalanine or tryptophan. The order of the fields is clone size, V gene, D gene, J gene, CDR3 DNA, CDR3 protein. A D gene is named only where the DNA matches it firmly. Only some rows state a clone size, as once, few, many or a class for expanded clones.

abundance: few
v_gene: TRBV28
d_gene: -
j_gene: TRBJ2-7
CDR3nt: TGTGCCGCTCAGAAAGGGCGAGTCGAGCAGTACTTC
CDR3aa: CAAQKGRVEQYF

abundance: many
v_gene: TRBV7-3
d_gene: TRBD1
j_gene: TRBJ1-1
CDR3nt: TGTGCCAGCAGCCTGTCCTCTACAGGGGACACTGAAGCTTTCTTT
CDR3aa: CASSLSSTGDTEAFF

abundance: many
v_gene: TRBV20-1
d_gene: -
j_gene: TRBJ1-5
CDR3nt: TGCAGTGCTCTTACACAGGGAATGGGGAATCAGCCCCAGCATTTT
CDR3aa: CSALTQGMGNQPQHF

abundance: few
v_gene: TRBV6-5
d_gene: -
j_gene: TRBJ2-7
CDR3nt: TGTGCCAGCAGTTCCATCTGGCGGACCAGCTCCTACGAGCAGTACTTC
CDR3aa: CASSSIWRTSSYEQYF

abundance: many
v_gene: TRBV10-3
d_gene: -
j_gene: TRBJ1-2
CDR3nt: TGTGCCATCATCAGTTCTCCCAACCATAACTATGGCTACACCTTC
CDR3aa: CAIISSPNHNYGYTF

abundance: -
v_gene: TRBV6-2/TRBV6-3
d_gene: TRBD1
j_gene: TRBJ2-7
CDR3nt: TGTGCCAGCAGTTACTTACGACAGGGACCCCACGAGCAGTACTTC
CDR3aa: CASSYLRQGPHEQYF

abundance: few
v_gene: TRBV7-3
d_gene: TRBD1
j_gene: TRBJ1-1
CDR3nt: TGTGCCAGCAGCTCCGGCGGGGGACAGGGCGGTCGTGGAGCTTTCTTT
CDR3aa: CASSSGGGQGGRGAFF

abundance: few
v_gene: TRBV6-2/TRBV6-3
d_gene: -
j_gene: TRBJ1-6
CDR3nt: TGTGCCTGCAGCTTAGAGTTTTCACCCCTCCACTTT
CDR3aa: CACSLEFSPLHF

abundance: many
v_gene: TRBV11-2
d_gene: -
j_gene: TRBJ2-7
CDR3nt: TGTGCCAGCAGCTTAGGGTCGGGGGCCCGGAACGAGCAGTACTTC
CDR3aa: CASSLGSGARNEQYF

abundance: few
v_gene: TRBV9
d_gene: -
j_gene: TRBJ2-7
CDR3nt: TGTGCCAGCAGCAGGACGGATACCTACGAGCAGTACTTC
CDR3aa: CASSRTDTYEQYF

abundance: many
v_gene: TRBV20-1
d_gene: -
j_gene: TRBJ1-5
CDR3nt: TGCAGTGGGGGGACTAGCAATCAGCCCCAGCATTTT
CDR3aa: CSGGTSNQPQHF

abundance: -
v_gene: TRBV7-3
d_gene: -
j_gene: TRBJ1-1
CDR3nt: TGTGCCAGCAGCTTAGGGCGGGGGCCGGGCACTGAAGCTTTCTTT
CDR3aa: CASSLGRGPGTEAFF

abundance: many
v_gene: TRBV20-1
d_gene: -
j_gene: TRBJ2-4
CDR3nt: TGCAGTGCCGGGCTGGTAGCCAAAAACATTCAGTACTTC
CDR3aa: CSAGLVAKNIQYF

abundance: -
v_gene: TRBV6-5
d_gene: -
j_gene: TRBJ1-5
CDR3nt: TGTGCCAGCAGTTCCGACGGTCCCCGGCAGCCCCAGCATTTT
CDR3aa: CASSSDGPRQPQHF

abundance: many
v_gene: TRBV14
d_gene: -
j_gene: TRBJ1-6
CDR3nt: TGTGCCAGCAGCCGCGAGAATTCACCCCTCCACTTT
CDR3aa: CASSRENSPLHF

abundance: -
v_gene: TRBV20-1
d_gene: TRBD2
j_gene: TRBJ2-7
CDR3nt: TGCAGTGCAGTAGCGGGGGTGTTCTACGAGCAGTACTTC
CDR3aa: CSAVAGVFYEQYF

abundance: -
v_gene: TRBV6-5
d_gene: -
j_gene: TRBJ1-1
CDR3nt: TGTGCCAGCAGTTACTCCCCACCCGAGTCAGCTTTCTTT
CDR3aa: CASSYSPPESAFF

abundance: many
v_gene: TRBV2
d_gene: -
j_gene: TRBJ2-7
CDR3nt: TGTGCCAGCACATTTCAGGGCTTCTACGAGCAGTACTTC
CDR3aa: CASTFQGFYEQYF

abundance: -
v_gene: TRBV6-1
d_gene: -
j_gene: TRBJ1-5
CDR3nt: TGTGCCAGCAGTGGGCAGGAGTACAATCAGCCCCAGCATTTT
CDR3aa: CASSGQEYNQPQHF

abundance: many
v_gene: TRBV6-5
d_gene: -
j_gene: TRBJ2-7
CDR3nt: TGTGCCAGCAGCCACCGGGACACCTACGAGCAGTACTTC
CDR3aa: CASSHRDTYEQYF

abundance: many
v_gene: TRBV20-1
d_gene: -
j_gene: TRBJ2-7
CDR3nt: TGCAGTGCTCAGTCCCTTAGCGGTACCTACGAGCAGTACTTC
CDR3aa: CSAQSLSGTYEQYF

abundance: once
v_gene: TRBV6-1
d_gene: -
j_gene: TRBJ1-1
CDR3nt: TGTGCCAGCAGCCGCTCCAGGGGTGGCACTGAAGCTTTCTTT
CDR3aa: CASSRSRGGTEAFF

abundance: many
v_gene: TRBV9
d_gene: TRBD2
j_gene: TRBJ2-5
CDR3nt: TGTGCCAGCAGCGTACTAGCGGGAGTTCAAGAGACCCAGTACTTC
CDR3aa: CASSVLAGVQETQYF

abundance: many
v_gene: TRBV4-2
d_gene: TRBD1
j_gene: TRBJ1-3
CDR3nt: TGTGCCAGCAGTCAAAGAATTAACAGGGGTACTGGAAACACCATATATTTT
CDR3aa: CASSQRINRGTGNTIYF

abundance: many
v_gene: TRBV30
d_gene: -
j_gene: TRBJ2-5
CDR3nt: TGTGCCTGGAGTAAGGAGGCCCGTTCGGAGACCCAGTACTTC
CDR3aa: CAWSKEARSETQYF

abundance: -
v_gene: TRBV7-2
d_gene: -
j_gene: TRBJ2-6
CDR3nt: TGTGCCAGCAGCTTAGTATCCCTCGCCAACGTCCTGACTTTC
CDR3aa: CASSLVSLANVLTF

abundance: many
v_gene: TRBV7-8
d_gene: -
j_gene: TRBJ2-7
CDR3nt: TGTGCCAGCAGCTTAGCCCCAGCTAGCGCGCGGCAGTACTTC
CDR3aa: CASSLAPASARQYF